The 9 T cell receptor beta chains given below trace back to one sample, sequenced in a study of OX40 agonist ivuxolimab in advanced cancers. Some clones are missing from TCRdb's copy, which holds only in-frame ones; the method was immunoSEQ multiplex PCR. The sample has around 72,000 clones, around 88% seen once. The sequences come from CD4+ or CD8+ T cells sorted from blood, collected in a trial of the OX40 agonist ivuxolimab. The receptors originated from an adult with an advanced solid tumor such as melanoma, head and neck, liver or kidney cancer.

The chain has TRBV12-1 and TRBJ2-7; the table's D call, TRBD1, has no DNA check behind it. TRBV12-1 is annotated as a pseudogene. The CDR3 is made up of 14 amino acids. The CDR3 loop reads CASSVGQDSYEQYF. The CDR3 coding sequence is TGTGCCAGCAGCGTGGGACAGGATTCCTACGAGCAGTACTTC.

The chain recombines TRBV6-1 with TRBJ2-2; D perhaps matches TRBD2 (6 bases). The CDR3 covers 14 residues. The V gene's germline CDR1 is MNHNS and CDR2 SASEGT. V gave up 8 bases and J gave up 6 bases, with 16 bases separating them. CDR3: CASPRGKVPGELFF. CDR3 in DNA: TGTGCCAGCCCCCGGGGGAAGGTTCCCGGGGAGCTGTTTTTT.

The chain couples TRBV7-9 to TRBJ1-1, with no clear D. Per germline, CDR1 SEHNR and CDR2 FQNEAQ (reference sequence). There are 13 residues in the CDR3. The germline V and J ends were trimmed by 4 bases and 3 bases, with 9 bases remaining between them. This CDR3 reads CASSYTGYTEAFF. In DNA form, the CDR3 reads TGTGCCAGCAGCTACACGGGGTACACTGAAGCTTTCTTT.

V and J are TRBV9 and TRBJ2-1; 9 nucleotides align to TRBD2. The CDR3 spans 14 residues. V lost 3 bases to trimming and J lost 13 bases; unmatched junction nucleotides: 11. Germline V lookup: CDR1 SGDLS, CDR2 YYNGEE. CDR3 DNA: TGTGCCAGCAGCGCCCCCCCCCTAGCGGGGATACAGTTCTTC. Amino acids: CASSAPPLAGIQFF.

This clone is a singleton in its sample. The genes are TRBV4-2 and TRBJ2-5; the D is unclear. The V gene's germline CDR1 is LGHNA and CDR2 YNFKEQ. Deletions cut 0 bases from V and 2 bases from J, with 10 bases between. This CDR3 contains 15 residues. The DNA for the CDR3 is TGTGCCAGCAGCCAAGATCTGGCATATCAAGAGACCCAGTACTTC. The encoded protein is CASSQDLAYQETQYF.

The chain uses TRBV5-5 and TRBJ2-7; 7 bases line up with TRBD1. J was trimmed by 6 bases and V by 3 bases; bases with no gene match: 12. The CDR3 has 15 amino acids. Germline CDR1 reads SGHKS; CDR2 reads YYEKEE (reference sequence). CDR3 amino acids: CASSSTGTEISEQYF. CDR3 bases: TGTGCCAGCAGCTCGACCGGGACAGAAATCTCCGAGCAGTACTTC.

The chain recombines TRBV5-1 with TRBJ2-7, with TRBD1 identical over 9 bases. Germline CDR1 SGHRS, CDR2 YFSETQ. Trimming took 3 bases from V and 5 from J; bases not matched to a gene: 9. The CDR3 spans 15 residues. The CDR3 loop reads CASSSGGTGFDEQYF. The CDR3 DNA is TGCGCCAGCAGCTCGGGTGGGACAGGGTTCGACGAGCAGTACTTC.

V is TRBV9 and J is TRBJ1-2; 10 nucleotides line up with TRBD1. Germline CDR1 SGDLS, CDR2 YYNGEE. This CDR3 is 15 amino acids long. Trimming at V came to 2 bases and at J to 5 bases, leaving 6 bases not matched to a gene. Here the CDR3 reads CASSVGTGDPYGYTF. Written as DNA, the CDR3 is TGTGCCAGCAGCGTCGGGACAGGGGACCCTTATGGCTACACCTTC. Full variable domain (rest looked up from reference TRBV9 and TRBJ1-2): DSGVTQTPKHLITATGQRVTLRCSPRSGDLSVYWYQQSLDQGLQFLIQYYNGEERAKGNILERFSAQQFPDLHSELNLSSLELGDSALYFCASSVGTGDPYGYTFGSGTRLTVV.

The CDR3 DNA reads TGCGCCAGCAGCTTGATGGGACAGGGGGGTGGCACAGATACGCAGTATTTT. It yields the protein CASSLMGQGGGTDTQYF. V gene TRBV5-1 combines with J gene TRBJ2-3; 11 bases are a match to TRBD1. The CDR3 is 17 amino acids. Germline V gene lookup returns CDR1 SGHRS and CDR2 YFSETQ. V lost 1 base, J lost 1 base, and 5 bases stayed unmatched.